This T cell receptor (beta chain) was sequenced for a study of glioma-infiltrating T cells after dendritic cell vaccination (dated by TCRdb to about 2016). Turning to the overall study: Of the roughly 15 glioblastoma patients in the cohort, all drawn from Phase I and II dendritic cell vaccination trials, 9 were newly diagnosed and 6 had recurrent disease. Between 2003 and 2012, patients were given autologous tumor lysate-pulsed dendritic cell vaccination. The vaccine consisted of monocyte-derived dendritic cells cultured approximately seven days with IL-4 and GM-CSF, then pulsed overnight with autologous tumor lysate. Each patient was given three intradermal dendritic cell vaccine injections, spaced two weeks apart, in the arm below the axilla. Deep sequencing of TCR beta CDR3 regions was used to quantify tumor-infiltrating lymphocyte content and compare tumor and blood repertoires in dendritic cell-vaccinated glioblastoma patients. TCR sequencing metrics, including TIL content and tumor-blood repertoire overlap, were correlated with survival after dendritic cell vaccination.

The label giving this sample's time point can be read as: after dendritic cell vaccination, including at tumor progression/relapse. To be selected, patients needed enough residual fresh-frozen tumor tissue and more than two years of available survival data. Although molecular status otherwise differed among the glioblastoma patients, no patient had an isocitrate dehydrogenase mutation. PBMC collection took place before vaccination, two weeks after the third vaccination, and at tumor progression if progression occurred. Genomic DNA was extracted with the Qiagen DNeasy Blood extraction Kit. The sample holds a few counts of this clone. This receptor's antigen is unknown. No quality values exist for individual bases; no much larger clone is one base distant. The investigation overall reported the following: No direct relationship between TCR clonality and survival was found, suggesting a diverse polyclonal response may matter. The three-group TCR overlap response model was described as speculative and requiring prospective validation. After dendritic cell vaccination, a higher estimated pretreatment TIL content predicted longer time to progression and overall survival. The cohort was small and heterogeneous, few patients had complete blood and tumor sets, and even fewer had initial-recurrent tumor pairs.

Including the terminal cysteine and phenylalanine, the CDR3 comprises 13 residues. The entry retains the CDR3 DNA only, 39 bases that are in frame from base 1. At the junction V is shortened by 2 bases and J by 6 bases, with 10 bases in between. CDR1 and CDR2, per the germline V gene, are SNHLY and FYNNEI. Using the immunoSEQ assay, TCRB CDR3 regions were amplified from approximately 2 micrograms of genomic DNA, or from all available DNA when less than that was on hand. The multiplex PCR employed 60 forward primers targeting TCR V beta segments and 13 reverse primers targeting J beta segments. Synthetic control templates were spiked into each sample at limiting dilution to estimate reads per starting template. Reads of 87 bp were generated by sequencing on the Illumina HiSeq System. For the original study's pipeline: PCR and sequencing errors were removed by a nearest neighbor algorithm that merged closely related sequences. TCR overlap was measured as the percentage of unique tumor TCR beta sequences that were also present in the peripheral blood of the same patient. In TCRdb, the immuneACCESS table is reduced to in-frame sequences with V and J assigned. These tables do not hold every clone; where another copy was compared, an unresolved V gene accounts for under half, and the others remain unexplained. V, J and clone size derive from that table, while D and trimming were established from the DNA sequence. Here the sample has fewer than 95,000 clones; 85% occur a single time. 8.5% of the sample rests with the top ten.

This sequence uses TRBV2 and TRBJ2-5; the D gene is perhaps TRBD1, from 5 matching bases. The clonotype comes from a human donor with glioblastoma. The specimen comprised blood, sampled after dendritic cell vaccination. The CDR3 protein: CASSEQGGQTQYF. The sequenced DNA is TGTGCCAGCAGTGAACAGGGTGGGCAGACCCAGTACTTC.